The next 22 T cell receptor beta chains were all read from a single sample in a study of Ad26.COV2.S vaccination and SARS-CoV-2 variants. Treatment denoted: some 20 received Ad26.COV2.S at low or high dose, single or two shots; several received placebo; per-sample allocation not given. Material that was analyzed had been drawn on day 63 after the first vaccine or placebo injection. The protocol was immunoSEQ multiplex PCR, while the TCRdb copy is restricted to in-frame clones and leaves out a portion. Of 350,000 to 450,000 clones listed, about 85% are singletons. The sequencing here drew on peripheral blood, taken in a trial of Ad26.COV2.S vaccine versus placebo. The receptor set was obtained from a person aged 18-65 years who received the Ad26.COV2.S COVID-19 vaccine or a placebo.

V usage is TRBV19 and J usage is TRBJ2-4; 8 bases are shared with TRBD2. Germline loops: CDR1 LNHDA, CDR2 SQIVND (reference sequence). This CDR3 spans 16 amino acids. Trimming removed 5 bases from V and 1 base from J; junction bases left unmatched: 7. CDR3 amino acids: CASSRRGVVAKNIQYF. CDR3 nucleotides: TGTGCCAGTAGTCGGCGGGGGGTGGTGGCCAAAAACATTCAGTACTTC.

The chain couples TRBV2 to TRBJ1-5; TRBD1 matches at 9 bases. Trimming at V came to 6 bases and at J to 0 bases, leaving 6 bases not matched to a gene. The CDR3 contains 16 residues. Looked up from germline, CDR1 is SNHLY and CDR2 is FYNNEI. The CDR3: CASRKDRGGSNQPQHF. The CDR3 region has the DNA TGTGCCAGCAGGAAGGACAGGGGCGGTAGCAATCAGCCCCAGCATTTT.

V and J are TRBV6-1 and TRBJ2-3; 9 positions agree with TRBD2. The CDR3 is made up of 17 amino acids. Germline V gene lookup returns CDR1 MNHNS and CDR2 SASEGT. Unmatched junction bases numbered 10, after V lost 4 bases and J lost 2 bases. This CDR3 is CASSVSGGRGVTDTQYF. CDR3 nucleotides: TGTGCCAGCAGTGTCAGCGGCGGGAGGGGGGTCACAGATACGCAGTATTTT.

The CDR3 protein is CASRIGKAEAFF. CDR3 sequence (DNA): TGTGCCAGCAGGATAGGGAAAGCGGAAGCTTTCTTT. This sequence joins TRBV28 and TRBJ1-1; D is unclear. V lost 6 bases and J lost 8, with 13 bases in between. Germline assignment: CDR1 MDHEN and CDR2 SYDVKM. This CDR3 has 12 residues.

The J gene is TRBJ1-2, the V gene TRBV30, with TRBD1 as a possible D gene (6 bases). The germline CDR1 and CDR2 sequences are GTSNPN and SVGIG (reference sequence). This CDR3 spans 13 amino acids. The V end was cut by 8 bases, the J end by 2 bases, with 15 bases between. CDR3 nucleotide sequence: TGTGCCGGTAGACAGGAGATCAACTATGGCTACACCTTC. Translated, it gives CAGRQEINYGYTF.

The chain has TRBV7-6 and TRBJ1-1, with 10 nucleotides matching TRBD1. V trimming: 8 bases; J trimming: 0 bases; junction bases outside the gene matches: 12. The CDR3 totals 17 residues. Germline assignment: CDR1 SGHVS and CDR2 FNYEAQ. The CDR3 sequence: CASGLGDRGEMNTEAFF. CDR3 DNA sequence: TGTGCCAGCGGACTCGGGGACAGGGGAGAGATGAACACTGAAGCTTTCTTT.

J is TRBJ2-7 and V is TRBV27; D call uncertain. Trimming removed 2 bases from V and 1 base from J, with 6 bases in between. From germline, CDR1 is MNHEY and CDR2 SMNVEV (reference sequence). This CDR3 has 13 amino acids. The CDR3 region is CASSLSQSYEQYF. For the CDR3, the DNA is TGTGCCAGCAGTTTAAGTCAGTCCTACGAGCAGTACTTC.

This chain joins TRBV21-1 and TRBJ1-4. TRBV21-1 is termed a pseudogene. The CDR3 consists of 19 residues. The CDR3 reads CASSKGLATGWRVREKLFF. DNA of the CDR3: TGTGCCAGCAGCAAAGGATTGGCAACAGGCTGGAGGGTAAGGGAAAAACTGTTTTTT.

The genes are TRBV11-2 and TRBJ1-6; D is possibly TRBD1 (5 bases). The germline gives CDR1 SGHAT, CDR2 FQNNGV. CDR3 length equals 13 residues. Trimming stripped 0 bases from V and 9 bases from J, with 6 bases between. The CDR3 coding sequence is TGTGCCAGCAGCTTAGACAGGGTTTCACCCCTCCACTTT. Translating it yields CASSLDRVSPLHF.

The chain carries TRBV29-1 and TRBJ1-4; no firm D call. Trimming pared 1 base from V and 8 bases from J, leaving 14 bases between. This CDR3 is 14 amino acids long. Germline V gives CDR1 SQVTM, CDR2 ANQGSEA. CDR3 residues: CSVEGEGLGEKLFF. In DNA form, the CDR3 reads TGCAGCGTTGAAGGGGAGGGCCTAGGGGAAAAACTGTTTTTT.

The rearrangement uses TRBV7-2 and TRBJ2-7, with D possibly matching TRBD1 (6 bases). The CDR3 spans 14 residues. CDR1 is SGHTA, CDR2 FQGNSA, per germline. V gave up 5 bases and J gave up 0 bases, with 11 bases separating them. The CDR3 DNA is TGTGCCAGCAGCAACGACAGGAGCTCCTACGAGCAGTACTTC. Translating it yields CASSNDRSSYEQYF.

The rearrangement links TRBV18 to TRBJ1-3; D not certain. CDR1 and CDR2 (germline): KGHSH, LQKENI. This CDR3 has 19 residues. Trimming removed 3 bases at V and 4 bases at J, with 25 bases between. The CDR3 protein is CASSPLAEAMTDRGNTIYF. Written as DNA, the CDR3 is TGTGCCAGCTCACCGTTGGCGGAGGCAATGACGGATCGGGGAAACACCATATATTTT.

The chain uses TRBV11-2 and TRBJ2-7, with 8 bases matching TRBD2. With V trimmed by 4 bases and J by 0 bases, 2 bases remained unmatched. The germline V gene has CDR1 SGHAT and CDR2 FQNNGV. The CDR3 loop spans 14 amino acids. In DNA form, the CDR3 reads TGTGCCAGCAGCTCGGGAGGGCCCTCCTACGAGCAGTACTTC. It yields the protein CASSSGGPSYEQYF.

This clone was detected once. This chain uses TRBV7-9 with TRBJ2-1; 9 nucleotides align to TRBD2. Germline V lookup: CDR1 SEHNR, CDR2 FQNEAQ (reference sequence). The trim removed 6 bases at V and 12 bases at J, leaving 9 bases unmatched. This CDR3 contains 13 residues. CDR3: CASRTAGGPGQFF. The CDR3 DNA reads as TGTGCCAGCAGGACAGCGGGAGGCCCTGGGCAGTTCTTC.

The chain uses TRBV27 and TRBJ2-7, with TRBD1 matching over 10 bases. The CDR3 sequence is 15 residues long. Unmatched junction bases numbered 7, after V lost 5 bases and J lost 3 bases. Germline CDR1 and CDR2: MNHEY and SMNVEV (reference sequence). This CDR3 reads CASSTVGTGDYEQYF. The CDR3 bases are TGTGCCAGCAGTACTGTCGGGACAGGGGACTACGAGCAGTACTTC.

This clone was detected once. The chain is built from TRBV6-1 and TRBJ1-1; possibly TRBD1 for D (5 bases). The CDR3 totals 11 residues. The V gene lost 3 bases and the J gene lost 10 bases, with 9 bases spanning the gap. Germline assignment: CDR1 MNHNS and CDR2 SASEGT. CDR3 loop: CASSEEGRAFF. The CDR3 bases are TGTGCCAGCAGTGAGGAGGGGAGAGCTTTCTTT.

The J gene is TRBJ1-5, the V gene TRBV11-2, with TRBD1 matching 7 bases. The CDR3 totals 14 residues. Per germline, CDR1 SGHAT and CDR2 FQNNGV. The J segment lost 3 bases and the V segment lost 3 bases, leaving 2 bases of the junction unmatched. The CDR3 protein is CASSLGQINQPQHF. CDR3 DNA sequence: TGTGCCAGCAGCTTGGGACAGATCAATCAGCCCCAGCATTTT.

V is TRBV18 and J is TRBJ2-5; 11 positions match TRBD2. Germline assignment: CDR1 KGHSH and CDR2 LQKENI. V dropped 2 bases and J dropped 2; count of bases not matched to a gene: 4. The CDR3 has 16 amino acids. In nucleotides, the CDR3 is TGTGCCAGCTCACCAGGGACTAGCGGTACACAAGAGACCCAGTACTTC. Translating gives CASSPGTSGTQETQYF.

The J gene is TRBJ2-7, the V gene TRBV6-5; tentatively, D is TRBD1 or TRBD2 (6 bases each). V was pared by 0 bases and J by 3 bases, with 12 bases between. CDR3 size: 15 residues. Germline V gene data show CDR1 as MNHEY and CDR2 as SVGAGI. Here the CDR3 reads CASSYSSRGDYEQYF. For the CDR3, the DNA is TGTGCCAGCAGTTACTCGAGTAGGGGGGACTACGAGCAGTACTTC.

The V gene is TRBV7-2, the J gene TRBJ1-3, with TRBD1 identical over 8 bases. The CDR3 covers 14 residues. Germline loops: CDR1 SGHTA, CDR2 FQGNSA. V dropped 9 bases and J dropped 3; count of bases not matched to a gene: 7. The CDR3: CASMLTGVGNTIYF. CDR3 sequence (DNA): TGTGCCAGTATGTTGACAGGGGTTGGAAACACCATATATTTT.

The chain links TRBV7-2 to TRBJ2-7, with 11 bases matching TRBD1. There are 14 residues in the CDR3. From germline, CDR1 is SGHTA and CDR2 FQGNSA. V shed 5 bases, J shed 3 bases, and the junction held 3 bases outside the gene matches. CDR3 nucleotides: TGTGCCAGCAGCCGGACAGGGGGCCTCTACGAGCAGTACTTC. Translated, it gives CASSRTGGLYEQYF.

The chain employs TRBV10-1 and TRBJ2-1; no clear D gene. The V gene's germline CDR1 is WNHNN and CDR2 SYGVQD (reference sequence). V lost 3 bases, J lost 7 bases, and 10 bases lay in between. CDR3 length: 13 residues. CDR3 in DNA: TGCGCCAGCAGTGAAGGGTCCTTTAATGAGCAGTTCTTC. Amino acids: CASSEGSFNEQFF.